One and the same sample provided the 26 T cell receptor beta chains below, sequenced in a study of shared clonotypes between healthy human individuals (dated by TCRdb to the early 2020s). Library method: the immunoSEQ multiplex PCR assay. TCRdb provides this immuneACCESS table in a form limited to in-frame rearrangements. Some clones are lacking; in checked studies, under half of them reflect an unresolved V gene, and why the rest are absent is not known. The sample table holds approximately 500,000 clones, of which about four fifths were seen once. The ten largest make up 13% of the sample. Specimen: PBMCs. Receptors originate from a woman between 40 and 50 years old in good health. Some clones in this sample may be carry-over from other donors' samples.

This sequence joins TRBV4-3 and TRBJ1-1; D is uncertain. Trimming removed 0 bases from V and 5 bases from J, with 7 bases in between. The CDR3 contains 13 residues. Germline V gene data show CDR1 as LGHNA and CDR2 as YSLEER. The CDR3 is CASSQDPGTEAFF. The CDR3 DNA sequence: TGCGCCAGCAGCCAAGATCCGGGGACTGAAGCTTTCTTT.

V usage is TRBV30 and J usage is TRBJ1-2; the D is unclear. Per germline, CDR1 GTSNPN and CDR2 SVGIG (reference sequence). The CDR3 is 14 amino acids. Trimming stripped 4 bases from V and 4 bases from J, with 16 bases between. This chain's CDR3 is CAWTEDPRGYGYTF. In DNA form, the CDR3 reads TGTGCCTGGACCGAGGATCCTCGCGGCTATGGCTACACCTTC.

The chain is built from TRBV5-1 and TRBJ2-5; a weak D match, TRBD2 (5 bases). V was trimmed by 0 bases and J by 5 bases, leaving 14 bases between them. CDR3 length: 15 amino acids. Germline lookup yields CDR1 SGHRS and CDR2 YFSETQ. CDR3 sequence reads: CASSLARTPEETQYF. The CDR3 region has the DNA TGCGCCAGCAGCTTGGCGCGGACTCCGGAGGAGACCCAGTACTTC. Full variable domain (outside the CDR3, taken from reference TRBV5-1 and TRBJ2-5): KAGVTQTPRYLIKTRGQQVTLSCSPISGHRSVSWYQQTPGQGLQFLFEYFSETQRNKGNFPGRFSGRQFSNSRSEMNVSTLELGDSALYLCASSLARTPEETQYFGPGTRLLVL.

The chain carries TRBV7-6 and TRBJ2-1, with D possibly TRBD2 on 5 matching bases. Germline assignment: CDR1 SGHVS and CDR2 FNYEAQ. The ends were cut back, 4 bases at V and 0 bases at J, with 13 bases in the middle. This CDR3 contains 16 residues. The CDR3 nucleotides read TGTGCCAGCAGCTCCAGGCCTAGCAGCTCCTACAATGAGCAGTTCTTC. It specifies CASSSRPSSSYNEQFF.

The genes are TRBV9 and TRBJ2-6; D is perhaps TRBD1 (5 bases). Looked up from germline, CDR1 is SGDLS and CDR2 is YYNGEE. V was shortened by 4 bases and J by 4 bases, with 15 bases between the two germline ends. CDR3 length: 16 residues. CDR3 sequence: CASSQMPGRGANVLTF. The DNA of the CDR3 is TGTGCCAGCAGCCAAATGCCAGGGCGCGGGGCCAACGTCCTGACTTTC. Filled out from reference TRBV9 and TRBJ2-6, the complete variable domain reads DSGVTQTPKHLITATGQRVTLRCSPRSGDLSVYWYQQSLDQGLQFLIQYYNGEERAKGNILERFSAQQFPDLHSELNLSSLELGDSALYFCASSQMPGRGANVLTFGAGSRLTVL.

This rearrangement joins TRBV10-1 to TRBJ2-3; tentatively, D is TRBD1 or TRBD2 (5 bases each). The germline CDR1 and CDR2 sequences are WNHNN and SYGVQD (reference sequence). This CDR3 region has 15 residues. Trimming shortened V by 0 bases and J by 8 bases, and 15 bases separated the two germline ends. This CDR3 reads CASSESGASRATQYF. CDR3 DNA: TGCGCCAGCAGTGAGTCGGGTGCTAGCAGGGCTACGCAGTATTTT.

V usage is TRBV5-1 and J usage is TRBJ2-5; D possibly matches TRBD1 or TRBD2 (6 bases each). Trimming pared 4 bases from V and 5 bases from J, leaving 18 bases between. The germline gives CDR1 SGHRS, CDR2 YFSETQ. CDR3 length: 15 residues. CDR3 nucleotide sequence: TGCGCCAGCAGCCCGGGGGCGGTCCAGGAGGAGACCCAGTACTTC. Protein sequence: CASSPGAVQEETQYF. Together with reference TRBV5-1 and TRBJ2-5, the CDR3 gives the full variable domain: KAGVTQTPRYLIKTRGQQVTLSCSPISGHRSVSWYQQTPGQGLQFLFEYFSETQRNKGNFPGRFSGRQFSNSRSEMNVSTLELGDSALYLCASSPGAVQEETQYFGPGTRLLVL.

The rearrangement links TRBV6-6 to TRBJ2-1, with TRBD2 as a possible D gene (6 bases). Per the germline V gene, CDR1 is MNHNY and CDR2 is SVGAGI (reference sequence). This CDR3 is built from 15 residues. V was clipped by 6 bases and J by 5 bases, with 17 bases between them. The CDR3 coding sequence is TGTGCCAGCAGCCCCGTTTGGGAGGCGGACAATGAGCAGTTCTTC. This codes for CASSPVWEADNEQFF.

The genes are TRBV30 and TRBJ2-6, with D uncertain. Germline V gene sequence: CDR1 GTSNPN, CDR2 SVGIG (reference sequence). The CDR3 spans 13 residues. V was cut by 3 bases and J by 2 bases, with 5 bases left in between. The CDR3 protein is CAWRVAGANVLTF. The CDR3 DNA sequence: TGTGCCTGGAGAGTGGCTGGGGCCAACGTCCTGACTTTC.

The chain carries TRBV19 and TRBJ2-1, with a weak D call TRBD1 (6 bases). Germline V gene data show CDR1 as LNHDA and CDR2 as SQIVND (reference sequence). With 5 bases removed from V and 10 bases from J, the gap between germline ends came to 18 bases. CDR3 length equals 14 residues. The CDR3 nucleotides are TGTGCCAGTAGTGTGACAGGCCGCGGCGCGGAGCAGTTCTTC. Translating gives CASSVTGRGAEQFF.

The gene calls are TRBV25-1 and TRBJ1-6, with a possible D match to TRBD1 (5 bases). CDR3 length: 15 residues. Between the trimmed V and J ends, which lost 3 bases and 7 bases, there was a span of 13 bases. CDR1 is MGHDK and CDR2 is SYGVNS in the germline V gene. As DNA, the CDR3 is TGTGCCAGCAGTGAGTTCCGGGGGGAGAATTCACCCCTCCACTTT. Protein sequence: CASSEFRGENSPLHF. Based on the CDR3 plus reference TRBV25-1 and TRBJ1-6, the full variable domain is EADIYQTPRYLVIGTGKKITLECSQTMGHDKMYWYQQDPGMELHLIHYSYGVNSTEKGDLSSESTVSRIRTEHFPLTLESARPSHTSQYLCASSEFRGENSPLHFGNGTRLTVT.

The chain uses TRBV7-9 and TRBJ1-2; unclear D gene. Germline CDR1 and CDR2: SEHNR and FQNEAQ (reference sequence). The CDR3 covers 15 residues. Between the trimmed V and J ends, which lost 2 bases and 4 bases, there was a span of 14 bases. CDR3 in DNA: TGTGCCAGCAGCTTACGGCCGGGTCTTCTCTATGGCTACACCTTC. Translating gives CASSLRPGLLYGYTF.

This clone was detected only a few times. V gene TRBV25-1 combines with J gene TRBJ1-3, with 8 nucleotides matching TRBD1. Trimming cost V 6 bases and J 7 bases; bases outside gene matches: 5. The CDR3 runs 13 residues. Germline V gives CDR1 MGHDK, CDR2 SYGVNS. The CDR3 sequence: CASRGDRMNTIYF. The CDR3 DNA follows: TGTGCCAGCAGAGGGGACAGGATGAACACCATATATTTT.

This chain links TRBV19 with TRBJ2-4; either TRBD1 or TRBD2 may supply D (5 bases each). The CDR3 consists of 14 residues. Trimming removed 3 bases from V and 15 bases from J, with 21 bases in between. CDR1 is LNHDA and CDR2 is SQIVND in the germline V gene (reference sequence). Here the CDR3 DNA reads TGTGCCAGTAGTATTGGGCAGGGAGACTCCGCCTGGTACTTC. This gives the protein CASSIGQGDSAWYF.

This rearrangement joins TRBV4-3 to TRBJ1-2; D is ambiguous. The length of the CDR3 is 14 residues. The V gene lost 0 bases and the J gene lost 4 bases, with 9 bases spanning the gap. From germline, CDR1 is LGHNA and CDR2 YSLEER. DNA of the CDR3: TGCGCCAGCAGCCAAGATAGGCAGGTCTATGGCTACACCTTC. This gives the protein CASSQDRQVYGYTF.

The chain couples TRBV7-7 to TRBJ2-5; 8 bases line up with TRBD2. This CDR3 spans 15 amino acids. Trimming at V came to 5 bases and at J to 5 bases, leaving 10 bases not matched to a gene. CDR1 and CDR2 from the germline V gene are SSHAT and FNYEAQ (reference sequence). The chain's CDR3 is CASSMSGGLPETQYF. The CDR3 nucleotides are TGTGCCAGCAGCATGAGCGGGGGACTCCCGGAGACCCAGTACTTC.

The rearrangement joins TRBV14 to TRBJ2-3; D unresolved. Germline V gives CDR1 SGHDN, CDR2 FVKESK. V was trimmed by 4 bases and J by 3 bases, leaving 14 bases between them. The CDR3 is 15 amino acids. Here the CDR3 reads CASSRTLQGTDTQYF. The DNA for the CDR3 is TGTGCCAGCAGCCGGACCCTTCAAGGGACAGATACGCAGTATTTT.

The chain recombines TRBV2 with TRBJ2-6; no clear D. V dropped 5 bases and J dropped 2 bases, with 7 bases sitting between them. Germline assignment: CDR1 SNHLY and CDR2 FYNNEI. This CDR3 is 14 amino acids long. The CDR3 spells CASSLSTGANVLTF. DNA of the CDR3: TGTGCCAGCAGTCTGTCGACTGGGGCCAACGTCCTGACTTTC.

This clone was recorded once. The same CDR3 can be traced to other DNA sequences in this sample. The chain has TRBV29-1 and TRBJ1-2; 9 positions agree with TRBD1. The CDR3 runs 14 residues. Germline V gene data show CDR1 as SQVTM and CDR2 as ANQGSEA. After removal of 0 bases from V and 8 bases from J, the junction contained 7 bases not matched to a gene. The CDR3: CSVEDRGTGNGYTF. The CDR3, as DNA: TGCAGCGTTGAAGATCGGGGGACAGGGAACGGCTACACCTTC.

The chain has TRBV29-1 and TRBJ1-1, with 8 bases lining up with TRBD1. Germline trimming cut 7 bases from V and 1 base from J; bases unmatched to any gene: 8. The CDR3 is 14 amino acids. Germline V CDR1 and CDR2: SQVTM, ANQGSEA. DNA of the CDR3: TGCAGCGCTGGACAGGGCCCGACGAACACTGAAGCTTTCTTT. Encoded protein: CSAGQGPTNTEAFF. The full variable domain, with the rest looked up from reference TRBV29-1 and TRBJ1-1, is SAVISQKPSRDICQRGTSLTIQCQVDSQVTMMFWYRQQPGQSLTLIATANQGSEATYESGFVIDKFPISRPNLTFSTLTVSNMSPEDSSIYLCSAGQGPTNTEAFFGQGTRLTVV.

V usage is TRBV5-4 and J usage is TRBJ2-7; 12 positions agree with TRBD2. V was pared by 0 bases and J by 5 bases, with 6 bases of the junction left unmatched. CDR1 and CDR2 from the germline V gene are SGHNT and YYREEE (reference sequence). The CDR3 totals 16 residues. The CDR3 is CASSLGRLAGAHEQYF. In DNA form, the CDR3 reads TGTGCCAGCAGCTTGGGTAGACTAGCGGGAGCCCACGAGCAGTACTTC.

This clone has more than one count but fewer than ten. Written as DNA, the CDR3 is TGTGCCACAAGGGGGGCAGGGGGTATCTATGGCTACACCTTC. Translating it yields CATRGAGGIYGYTF. The chain employs TRBV6-6 and TRBJ1-2; TRBD1 agrees at 7 bases. Per germline, CDR1 MNHNY and CDR2 SVGAGI (reference sequence). Losses at the gene ends were 10 bases for V and 4 bases for J; bases not matched to a gene: 12. The CDR3 consists of 14 residues.

This chain links TRBV27 with TRBJ2-7; the D gene is possibly TRBD1 (8 bases). The CDR3 contains 14 residues. CDR1 is MNHEY, CDR2 SMNVEV, per germline (reference sequence). The germline V and J ends were trimmed by 7 bases and 2 bases, with 15 bases remaining between them. CDR3 protein: CASKNRGGPYEQYF. CDR3 coding DNA: TGTGCCAGCAAAAACAGGGGGGGGCCCTACGAGCAGTACTTC.

The chain is built from TRBV7-8 and TRBJ2-2; 11 positions agree with TRBD1. Germline loops: CDR1 SGHVS, CDR2 FQNEAQ. J gave up 5 bases and V 5 bases, and 13 bases lay outside the gene matches. This CDR3 is built from 18 residues. For the CDR3, the DNA is TGTGCCAGCAGCACAAGGACAGGGGGCGCAGGAATGACCGGGGAGCTGTTTTTT. Translated, it gives CASSTRTGGAGMTGELFF.

This clone was recorded a few times. The V call is TRBV2, the J call TRBJ2-3; TRBD1 matches 7 bases. The germline CDR1 and CDR2 sequences are SNHLY and FYNNEI. Trimming at V came to 5 bases and at J to 1 base, leaving 9 bases not matched to a gene. This CDR3 spans 16 amino acids. The CDR3 region has the DNA TGTGCCAGCAGTCCCCAAGGACAGGTCGGCACAGATACGCAGTATTTT. Protein sequence: CASSPQGQVGTDTQYF.

The chain recombines TRBV7-2 with TRBJ2-3; the D gene is possibly TRBD2 (6 bases). This CDR3 region has 14 residues. Per germline, CDR1 SGHTA and CDR2 FQGNSA. Trimming removed 6 bases at V and 5 bases at J, with 15 bases between. CDR3 protein: CASSPRLGEDTQYF. The DNA of the CDR3 is TGTGCCAGCAGTCCCCGACTAGGAGAAGATACGCAGTATTTT.